The 12 T cell receptor beta chains presented below share a single source sample, sequenced in a study of long-term antiretroviral therapy in people with HIV. Run at survey level, the immunoSEQ assay was version v3.0. Assay: immunoSEQ multiplex PCR; the TCRdb copy retains only in-frame clones and omits some. The table shows tens of thousands of clones, with around 79% occurring only once. The sample consisted of unsorted PBMCs, taken 4.1 years after starting antiretroviral therapy. The receptor source for this set is a woman in her thirties or forties with HIV.

This clone was counted only a few times. CDR3 sequence reads: CASHSSPRGEQFF. CDR3 nucleotides: TGTGCCAGCCACTCCTCTCCACGCGGTGAGCAGTTCTTC. The chain uses TRBV11-2 and TRBJ2-1; no definite D call. Germline-derived CDR1 and CDR2 are SGHAT and FQNNGV. The CDR3 extends over 13 amino acids. Trimming pared 8 bases from V and 9 bases from J, leaving 17 bases between.

The rearrangement links TRBV15 to TRBJ2-7; D gene ambiguous. There are 13 residues in the CDR3. Trimming stripped 4 bases from V and 5 bases from J, with 12 bases between. Germline CDR1 and CDR2: LNHNV and YYDKDF (reference sequence). As DNA, the CDR3 is TGTGCCACCAGCACCGCCCTCGGCCACGAGCAGTACTTC. Its protein product is CATSTALGHEQYF.

The chain uses TRBV7-9 and TRBJ1-1, with unresolved D. The CDR3 sequence is 12 residues long. Germline values: CDR1 SEHNR, CDR2 FQNEAQ (reference sequence). V was cut by 8 bases and J by 1 base, with 8 bases left in between. CDR3 in amino acids: CASAYGNTEAFF. For the CDR3, the DNA is TGTGCCAGCGCATACGGGAACACTGAAGCTTTCTTT.

The chain has TRBV11-2 and TRBJ2-2; TRBD1 matches 7 bases. Germline CDR1 and CDR2: SGHAT and FQNNGV. CDR3 size: 17 residues. The junction had 11 bases not matched to a gene; V was cut back by 3 bases and J by 4 bases. Here the CDR3 DNA reads TGTGCCAGCAGCTTCCCGGGACAGATCGATGTCACCGGGGAGCTGTTTTTT. It encodes CASSFPGQIDVTGELFF.

V is TRBV7-9 and J is TRBJ1-1; D unclear. CDR1 and CDR2 (germline): SEHNR, FQNEAQ (reference sequence). The CDR3 loop spans 13 amino acids. The ends were cut back, 3 bases at V and 4 bases at J, with 9 bases in the middle. DNA of the CDR3: TGTGCCAGCAGCTTTACGTTGGGCACTGAAGCTTTCTTT. This encodes CASSFTLGTEAFF.

The CDR3 is CSVEGQGGNEQFF. The CDR3 nucleotides are TGCAGCGTTGAGGGACAGGGAGGCAATGAGCAGTTCTTC. The chain joins TRBV29-1 to TRBJ2-1, with 9 bases identical to TRBD1. This CDR3 is 13 amino acids long. Trimming at V came to 3 bases and at J to 6 bases, leaving 3 bases not matched to a gene. Germline CDR1 and CDR2: SQVTM and ANQGSEA.

This clone was found a few times. This sequence joins TRBV7-9 and TRBJ2-2, with D hard to call. The CDR3 loop spans 13 amino acids. Trimming cost V 5 bases and J 9 bases, with 13 bases left between them. In germline, CDR1 is SEHNR, CDR2 FQNEAQ (reference sequence). The CDR3 loop reads CASSLDVTRELFF. The CDR3 DNA follows: TGTGCCAGCAGCCTGGACGTAACCCGGGAGCTGTTTTTT.

V is TRBV7-7 and J is TRBJ2-5; D unclear. V lost 1 base, J lost 9 bases, and 15 bases lay in between. CDR1 is SSHAT and CDR2 is FNYEAQ in the germline V gene (reference sequence). The CDR3 spans 14 residues. DNA of the CDR3: TGTGCCAGCAGCTTAGGAGGCGACAATTGGGCCCAGTACTTC. Translating gives CASSLGGDNWAQYF.

The rearrangement joins TRBV7-2 to TRBJ1-1, with TRBD1 matching 8 bases. The CDR3 is made up of 15 amino acids. The V gene's germline CDR1 is SGHTA and CDR2 FQGNSA. V shed 5 bases, J shed 5 bases, and the junction held 10 bases outside the gene matches. CDR3 amino acids: CASSLRTGLNTEAFF. CDR3 nucleotide sequence: TGTGCCAGCAGCCTACGGACAGGGTTAAATACTGAAGCTTTCTTT.

This clone was detected only a few times. V gene TRBV4-1 combines with J gene TRBJ2-7; TRBD2 matches 9 bases. This CDR3 spans 16 amino acids. CDR1 is MGHRA and CDR2 is YSYEKL in the germline V gene. Unmatched junction bases numbered 6, after V lost 1 base and J lost 2 bases. The CDR3 DNA is TGCGCCAGCAGCCAAGGGGCGCTAGCGGGAACCTACGAGCAGTACTTC. Its protein is CASSQGALAGTYEQYF.

The chain couples TRBV5-1 to TRBJ2-3; D gene unclear. V lost 0 bases, J lost 2 bases, and 4 bases lay in between. The CDR3 loop spans 13 amino acids. CDR1 is SGHRS, CDR2 YFSETQ, per germline. This CDR3 is CASSLANTDTQYF. Written as DNA, the CDR3 is TGCGCCAGCAGCTTGGCCAACACAGATACGCAGTATTTT.

J is TRBJ1-1 and V is TRBV7-6; 8 bases agree with TRBD1. The V and J ends lost 4 bases and 1 base, in that order; junction bases with no gene match: 8. The CDR3 consists of 16 residues. CDR1 is SGHVS, CDR2 FNYEAQ, per germline. The DNA of the CDR3 is TGTGCCAGCAGCTCGACAGTCGGACAGGGGAACACTGAAGCTTTCTTT. Translation: CASSSTVGQGNTEAFF.